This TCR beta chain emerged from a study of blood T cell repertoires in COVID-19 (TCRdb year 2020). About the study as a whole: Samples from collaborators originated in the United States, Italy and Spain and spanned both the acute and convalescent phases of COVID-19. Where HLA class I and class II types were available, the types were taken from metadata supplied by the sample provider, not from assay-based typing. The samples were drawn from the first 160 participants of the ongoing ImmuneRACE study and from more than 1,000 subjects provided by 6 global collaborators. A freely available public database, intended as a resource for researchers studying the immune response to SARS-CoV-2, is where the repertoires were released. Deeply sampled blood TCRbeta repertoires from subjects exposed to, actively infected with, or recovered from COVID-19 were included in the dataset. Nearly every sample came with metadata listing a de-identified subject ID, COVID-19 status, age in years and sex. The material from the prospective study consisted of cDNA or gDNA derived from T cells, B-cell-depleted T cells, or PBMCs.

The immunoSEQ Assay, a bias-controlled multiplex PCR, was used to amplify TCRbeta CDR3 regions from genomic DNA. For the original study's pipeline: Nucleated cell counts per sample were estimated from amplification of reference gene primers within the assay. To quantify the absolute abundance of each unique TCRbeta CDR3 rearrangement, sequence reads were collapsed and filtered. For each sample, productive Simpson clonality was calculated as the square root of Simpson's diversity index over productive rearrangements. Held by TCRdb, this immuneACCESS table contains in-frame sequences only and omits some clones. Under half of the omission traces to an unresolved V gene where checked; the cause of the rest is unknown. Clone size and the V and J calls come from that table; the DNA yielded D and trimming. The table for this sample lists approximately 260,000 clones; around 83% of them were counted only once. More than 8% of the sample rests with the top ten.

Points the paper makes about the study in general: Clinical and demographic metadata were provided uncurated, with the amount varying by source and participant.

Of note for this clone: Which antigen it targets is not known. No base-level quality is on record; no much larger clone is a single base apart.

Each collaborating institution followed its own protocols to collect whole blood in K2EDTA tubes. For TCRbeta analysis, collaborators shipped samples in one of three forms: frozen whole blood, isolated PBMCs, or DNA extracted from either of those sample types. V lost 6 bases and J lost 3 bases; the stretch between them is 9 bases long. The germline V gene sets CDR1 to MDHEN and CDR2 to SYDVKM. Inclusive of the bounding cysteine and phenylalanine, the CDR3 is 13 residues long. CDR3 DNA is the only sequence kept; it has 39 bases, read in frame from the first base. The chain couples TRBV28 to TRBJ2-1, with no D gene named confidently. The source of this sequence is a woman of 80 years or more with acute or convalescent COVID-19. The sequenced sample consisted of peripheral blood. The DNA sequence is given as TGTGCCAGCAGCACGGTGAACTACAATGAGCAGTTCTTC. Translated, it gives CASSTVNYNEQFF. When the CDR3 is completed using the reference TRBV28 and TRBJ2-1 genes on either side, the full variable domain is DVKVTQSSRYLVKRTGEKVFLECVQDMDHENMFWYRQDPGLGLRLIYFSYDVKMKEKGDIPEGYSVSREKKERFSLILESASTNQTSMYLCASSTVNYNEQFFGPGTRLTVL.